The clone carrying this TCR beta chain was seen more than once but under ten times. Its antigen is still unknown. CDR3 size: 16 residues. Looked up from germline, CDR1 is SGHTA and CDR2 is FQGTGA. Losses at the gene ends were 2 bases for V and 2 bases for J; bases not matched to a gene: 7. The sample originates from a study of blood T cells in healthy people across ages. Study-wide findings and caveats: It was found that TCR beta diversity correlated strongly with the percentage of naive T cells.

Alongside a J-beta primer mix, a sample-barcoded 5' primer served in a second PCR lasting about 7 to 12 cycles. Every cDNA was tagged by a template-switch adaptor with 12 random nucleotides. MiXCR was run by TCRdb on the 5' RACE reads, yielding one entry per CDR3 protein. The table records over 700,000 distinct CDR3 sequences, 25% of them present only once. This sample was also put to use in a study of T cells of mothers and their children. That work states: Similar effects of thymic selection on TCR recombination output were recorded in related and unrelated pairs. The analysis detected no persistent microchimeric T cell clones.

This receptor was obtained from a boy younger than 18 in good health. Sample: blood. J is TRBJ2-3 and V is TRBV7-3; 7 bases align to TRBD2. CDR3 loop: CASSLSGRGATDTQYF. Written as DNA, the CDR3 is TGTGCCAGCAGCTTATCTGGGAGGGGCGCCACAGATACGCAGTATTTT.